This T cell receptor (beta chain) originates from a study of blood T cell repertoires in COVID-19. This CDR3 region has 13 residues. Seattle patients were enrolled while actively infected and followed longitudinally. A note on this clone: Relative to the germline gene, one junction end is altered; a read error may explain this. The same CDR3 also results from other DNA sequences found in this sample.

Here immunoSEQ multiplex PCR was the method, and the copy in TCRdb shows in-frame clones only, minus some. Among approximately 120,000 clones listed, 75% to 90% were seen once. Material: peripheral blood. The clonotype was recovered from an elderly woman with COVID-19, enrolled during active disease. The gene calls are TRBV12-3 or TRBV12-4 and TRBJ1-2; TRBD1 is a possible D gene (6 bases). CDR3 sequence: CASSFARQAGYTF. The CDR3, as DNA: TGTGCCAGTAGTTTCGCCCGACAGGCTGGCTACACCTTC.